These T cell receptor beta chains were read from a single sample in a study of radiotherapy plus CTLA-4 blockade in lung cancer. Data came from immunoSEQ multiplex PCR; TCRdb stores just in-frame clones and leaves some out. The table has about 97,000 clones, 60% to 75% seen once. This sample comprised peripheral blood, obtained from a patient treated with radiotherapy plus ipilimumab. These receptors were taken from a human donor with non-small cell lung cancer who had a partial response to radiotherapy plus ipilimumab. Some clones in this sample may be carry-over from other donors' samples. Both conserved end residues are part of each CDR3. The order of the fields is CDR3 protein, CDR3 DNA, V gene, J gene, clone size, D gene. The D gene is left open where the match is weak. Clone size is stated in some rows and not others, as once, few, many or a class when expanded.

cdr3_aa: CATLPGGSGELFF
cdr3_nt: TGTGCCACCCTACCCGGGGGGTCCGGGGAGCTGTTTTTT
v_call: TRBV6-6
j_call: TRBJ2-2
clone_size: -
d_call: TRBD2

cdr3_aa: CASSLVGTARSTEAFF
cdr3_nt: TGTGCCAGCAGCTTGGTAGGGACAGCCCGAAGTACTGAAGCTTTCTTT
v_call: TRBV5-6
j_call: TRBJ1-1
clone_size: once
d_call: TRBD1

cdr3_aa: CASSAPGLATSSYNEQFF
cdr3_nt: TGTGCCAGCAGCGCGCCGGGACTAGCGACGAGCTCCTACAATGAGCAGTTCTTC
v_call: TRBV9
j_call: TRBJ2-1
clone_size: once
d_call: TRBD2

cdr3_aa: CASSPRTSGQGIGELFF
cdr3_nt: TGTGCCAGCTCACCAAGAACCTCGGGACAGGGGATCGGGGAGCTGTTTTTT
v_call: TRBV18
j_call: TRBJ2-2
clone_size: -
d_call: TRBD1

cdr3_aa: CASSLVQGQTSEQYF
cdr3_nt: TGTGCCAGCAGCTTAGTTCAGGGACAGACTAGCGAGCAGTACTTC
v_call: TRBV7-9
j_call: TRBJ2-7
clone_size: -
d_call: -

cdr3_aa: CASSPSGAGQGAFGYTF
cdr3_nt: TGTGCCAGCAGCCCATCCGGGGCGGGACAGGGGGCGTTTGGCTACACCTTC
v_call: TRBV7-3
j_call: TRBJ1-2
clone_size: -
d_call: TRBD1

cdr3_aa: CASSELGEGFEKLFF
cdr3_nt: TGTGCCAGCAGTGAATTGGGCGAGGGTTTTGAAAAACTGTTTTTT
v_call: TRBV2
j_call: TRBJ1-4
clone_size: -
d_call: -

cdr3_aa: CASSLEGAGGAEQFF
cdr3_nt: TGTGCCAGCAGCTTAGAAGGGGCTGGGGGGGCTGAGCAGTTCTTC
v_call: TRBV7-6
j_call: TRBJ2-1
clone_size: -
d_call: -

cdr3_aa: CASSPLLGGGGYTF
cdr3_nt: TGTGCCAGCAGCCCACTCCTCGGGGGGGGAGGCTACACCTTC
v_call: TRBV7-2
j_call: TRBJ1-2
clone_size: -
d_call: -

cdr3_aa: CASSPAGGLYQETQYF
cdr3_nt: TGTGCCAGCTCCCCAGCGGGGGGTCTCTACCAAGAGACCCAGTACTTC
v_call: TRBV28
j_call: TRBJ2-5
clone_size: -
d_call: TRBD2

cdr3_aa: CATSRGGRGPNEQFF
cdr3_nt: TGTGCCACCAGCAGAGGAGGTAGGGGCCCCAATGAGCAGTTCTTC
v_call: TRBV15
j_call: TRBJ2-1
clone_size: -
d_call: -

cdr3_aa: CASSSGGYEQYF
cdr3_nt: TGTGCCAGCAGTAGCGGGGGCTACGAGCAGTACTTC
v_call: TRBV28
j_call: TRBJ2-7
clone_size: few
d_call: TRBD2

cdr3_aa: CASSLRGVYNSPLHF
cdr3_nt: TGTGCCAGCAGCTTGCGGGGGGTTTATAATTCACCCCTCCACTTT
v_call: TRBV5-6
j_call: TRBJ1-6
clone_size: few
d_call: -

cdr3_aa: CASRHGGTDTQYF
cdr3_nt: TGTGCCAGCAGACATGGCGGTACAGATACGCAGTATTTT
v_call: TRBV28
j_call: TRBJ2-3
clone_size: -
d_call: -

cdr3_aa: CASSIGTLRTTNEKLFF
cdr3_nt: TGTGCCAGCAGTATAGGGACTCTCAGGACAACTAATGAAAAACTGTTTTTT
v_call: TRBV28
j_call: TRBJ1-4
clone_size: few
d_call: -

cdr3_aa: CASSPSNSEKLFF
cdr3_nt: TGTGCCAGCTCCCCGTCAAACAGTGAAAAACTGTTTTTT
v_call: TRBV27
j_call: TRBJ1-4
clone_size: -
d_call: -

cdr3_aa: CASSDLVGGRTGELFF
cdr3_nt: TGTGCCAGCAGCGATCTTGTGGGGGGGCGGACCGGGGAGCTGTTTTTT
v_call: TRBV9
j_call: TRBJ2-2
clone_size: -
d_call: -

cdr3_aa: CASTTGLSNNEQFF
cdr3_nt: TGTGCCAGCACTACCGGACTCAGTAACAATGAGCAGTTCTTC
v_call: TRBV21-1
j_call: TRBJ2-1
clone_size: -
d_call: -

cdr3_aa: CASSRDSRPHEQYF
cdr3_nt: TGTGCCAGTAGTCGAGACAGCCGTCCCCACGAGCAGTACTTC
v_call: TRBV19
j_call: TRBJ2-7
clone_size: -
d_call: -

cdr3_aa: CASSRGAVAGGQEAQYF
cdr3_nt: TGCGCCAGCAGCCGGGGGGCAGTAGCGGGGGGACAAGAGGCCCAGTACTTC
v_call: TRBV4-3
j_call: TRBJ2-5
clone_size: -
d_call: TRBD2

cdr3_aa: CASSPGGREGEQYF
cdr3_nt: TGTGCCAGCTCCCCGGGAGGGAGGGAGGGCGAGCAGTACTTC
v_call: TRBV6-6
j_call: TRBJ2-7
clone_size: -
d_call: TRBD2

cdr3_aa: CATSPGRDNQPQHF
cdr3_nt: TGTGCCACCAGCCCCGGCAGGGACAATCAGCCCCAGCATTTT
v_call: TRBV15
j_call: TRBJ1-5
clone_size: few
d_call: -

cdr3_aa: CASSQILAGNNEQFF
cdr3_nt: TGTGCCAGCAGCCAAATTCTAGCGGGGAACAATGAGCAGTTCTTC
v_call: TRBV7-2
j_call: TRBJ2-1
clone_size: -
d_call: TRBD2

cdr3_aa: CASSRRPGQGERGQYF
cdr3_nt: TGTGCCAGCAGCCGCCGACCGGGACAGGGAGAAAGAGGGCAGTACTTC
v_call: TRBV4-2
j_call: TRBJ2-5
clone_size: -
d_call: TRBD1

cdr3_aa: CATSRAYPGQGVQPQHF
cdr3_nt: TGTGCCACCAGCAGAGCTTATCCGGGACAGGGTGTTCAGCCCCAGCATTTT
v_call: TRBV15
j_call: TRBJ1-5
clone_size: -
d_call: TRBD1

cdr3_aa: CASSFDISYNEQFF
cdr3_nt: TGTGCCAGCAGCTTCGACATATCCTACAATGAGCAGTTCTTC
v_call: TRBV7-6
j_call: TRBJ2-1
clone_size: once
d_call: -

cdr3_aa: CASSRVGSLDRYGYTF
cdr3_nt: TGCGCCAGCAGCCGCGTGGGGAGCCTGGACCGCTATGGCTACACCTTC
v_call: TRBV4-3
j_call: TRBJ1-2
clone_size: -
d_call: -

cdr3_aa: CASREGLAGEADTQYF
cdr3_nt: TGTGCCAGCAGGGAAGGACTAGCGGGGGAGGCAGATACGCAGTATTTT
v_call: TRBV2
j_call: TRBJ2-3
clone_size: -
d_call: TRBD2

cdr3_aa: CASSFGGPQETQYF
cdr3_nt: TGTGCCAGCAGCTTCGGGGGGCCACAAGAGACCCAGTACTTC
v_call: TRBV7-2
j_call: TRBJ2-5
clone_size: -
d_call: -

cdr3_aa: CASSIEGQGFEKLFF
cdr3_nt: TGTGCCAGTAGTATAGAGGGACAGGGGTTCGAAAAACTGTTTTTT
v_call: TRBV19
j_call: TRBJ1-4
clone_size: few
d_call: TRBD1

cdr3_aa: CASSIQGYEQYF
cdr3_nt: TGTGCCAGCAGCATACAGGGCTACGAGCAGTACTTC
v_call: TRBV7-9
j_call: TRBJ2-7
clone_size: -
d_call: -

cdr3_aa: CASRSGGPGFGYTF
cdr3_nt: TGTGCCAGCAGATCGGGGGGGCCAGGGTTTGGCTACACCTTC
v_call: TRBV27
j_call: TRBJ1-2
clone_size: -
d_call: -

cdr3_aa: CASSYAGLAGGTDTQYF
cdr3_nt: TGTGCCAGCAGCTACGCCGGACTAGCGGGGGGCACAGATACGCAGTATTTT
v_call: TRBV7-2
j_call: TRBJ2-3
clone_size: -
d_call: TRBD2

cdr3_aa: CASSEPGQVDYGYTF
cdr3_nt: TGTGCCAGCAGTGAACCGGGACAGGTGGACTATGGCTACACCTTC
v_call: TRBV25-1
j_call: TRBJ1-2
clone_size: once
d_call: TRBD1

cdr3_aa: CASSFSGTETGELFF
cdr3_nt: TGCGCCAGCAGCTTTTCCGGGACAGAGACCGGGGAGCTGTTTTTT
v_call: TRBV5-1
j_call: TRBJ2-2
clone_size: -
d_call: TRBD1

cdr3_aa: CASSPFSHEQYF
cdr3_nt: TGTGCCAGCAGCCCCTTCTCCCACGAGCAGTACTTC
v_call: TRBV7-9
j_call: TRBJ2-7
clone_size: -
d_call: -

cdr3_aa: CASRVHGAGYGYTF
cdr3_nt: TGTGCCAGCAGAGTCCATGGGGCCGGCTATGGCTACACCTTC
v_call: TRBV27
j_call: TRBJ1-2
clone_size: -
d_call: -

cdr3_aa: CASSLARSGELFF
cdr3_nt: TGTGCCAGCAGCTTGGCTAGGTCCGGGGAGCTGTTTTTT
v_call: TRBV5-6
j_call: TRBJ2-2
clone_size: -
d_call: -

cdr3_aa: CASSTGTANTGELFF
cdr3_nt: TGCGCCAGCAGCACCGGGACAGCGAACACCGGGGAGCTGTTTTTT
v_call: TRBV5-1
j_call: TRBJ2-2
clone_size: once
d_call: TRBD1

cdr3_aa: CASGEGGASAKNIQYF
cdr3_nt: TGTGCCAGCGGCGAGGGGGGGGCCTCGGCCAAAAACATTCAGTACTTC
v_call: TRBV21-1
j_call: TRBJ2-4
clone_size: -
d_call: -